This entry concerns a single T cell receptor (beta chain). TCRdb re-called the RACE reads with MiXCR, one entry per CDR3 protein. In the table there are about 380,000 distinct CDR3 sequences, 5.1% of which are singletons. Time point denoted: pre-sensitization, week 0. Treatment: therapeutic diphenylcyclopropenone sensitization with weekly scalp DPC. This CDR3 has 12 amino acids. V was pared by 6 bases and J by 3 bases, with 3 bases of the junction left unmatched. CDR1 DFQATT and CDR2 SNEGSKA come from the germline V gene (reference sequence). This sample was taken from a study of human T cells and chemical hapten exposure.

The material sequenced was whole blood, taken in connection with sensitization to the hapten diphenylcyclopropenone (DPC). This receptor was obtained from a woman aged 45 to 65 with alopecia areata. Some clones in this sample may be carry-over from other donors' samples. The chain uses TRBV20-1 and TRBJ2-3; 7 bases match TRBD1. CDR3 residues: CSAEQGTDTQYF. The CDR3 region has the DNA TGCAGTGCCGAACAGGGGACAGATACGCAGTATTTT.